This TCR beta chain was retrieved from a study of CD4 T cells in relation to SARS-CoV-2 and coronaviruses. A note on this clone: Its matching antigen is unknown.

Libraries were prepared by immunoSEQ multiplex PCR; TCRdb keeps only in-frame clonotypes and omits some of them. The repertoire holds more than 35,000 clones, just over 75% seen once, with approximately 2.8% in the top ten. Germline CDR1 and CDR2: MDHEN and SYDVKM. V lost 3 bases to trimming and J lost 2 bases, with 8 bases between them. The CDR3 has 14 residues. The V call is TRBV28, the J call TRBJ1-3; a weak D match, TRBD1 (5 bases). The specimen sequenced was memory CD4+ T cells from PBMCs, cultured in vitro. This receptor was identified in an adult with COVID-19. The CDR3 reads CASSLGDPGNTIYF. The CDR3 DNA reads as TGTGCCAGCAGTTTGGGGGACCCTGGAAACACCATATATTTT.